The T cell receptor beta chain under discussion was sequenced for a study of blood T cell repertoires in COVID-19. Study details: The study drew acute and convalescent COVID-19 samples from the United States, Italy and Spain. The cDNA or gDNA used as material had been derived from T cells, B-cell-depleted T cells, or PBMCs.

Participants came from about two dozen US areas, aged roughly 18 to 89 years. Cohort 3 recovery required two negative PCRs, clearance, or symptom resolution. Profiled with immunoSEQ multiplex PCR; TCRdb holds only in-frame clones, not every one. Of 200,000 to 250,000 clones listed, about 88% are singletons. Losses at the gene ends were 2 bases for V and 1 base for J; bases not matched to a gene: 5. The CDR3 spans 16 residues. From germline, CDR1 is SGHRS and CDR2 YFSETQ. The chain joins TRBV5-1 to TRBJ1-4; 7 nucleotides agree with TRBD1. The TCR originated in a woman younger than 45 who had recovered from COVID-19. The sequencing sample was made of PBMCs or T cells enriched from blood (not recorded which). The CDR3 region is CASSFEGAITNEKLFF. The CDR3 DNA follows: TGCGCCAGCAGCTTTGAGGGGGCTATAACTAATGAAAAACTGTTTTTT.